This T cell receptor (beta chain) came from a study of T cells after yellow fever vaccination. Across the study: With SMART-Seq v4 Ultra Low Input, the fractions containing low cell numbers were prepared. General observations from the study: By day 5 rather than day 15, the secondary response had peaked, though it was weaker. Contamination by abundant bulk-population clonotypes could be present in FACS-sorted repertoires.

A note on this clonotype: The antigen remains undetermined.

Germline V gene lookup returns CDR1 SGHNT and CDR2 YENEEA. The CDR3 extends over 13 amino acids. Trimming removed 2 bases from V and 6 bases from J, with 9 bases in between. Each CDR3 protein gets one entry after TCRdb re-called the 5' RACE reads with MiXCR. The data show approximately 550,000 distinct CDR3 sequences, 15% to 20% seen once. The chain recombines TRBV11-3 with TRBJ2-3, with a possible D match to TRBD1 (5 bases). The sequencing here drew on PBMCs, taken 15 days after the yellow fever booster vaccination. The receptor was derived from a man aged 30 to 45 who received the YFV17D yellow fever vaccine. Here the CDR3 reads CASSLSAGDTQYF. DNA for the CDR3: TGTGCCAGCAGCTTAAGCGCAGGGGATACGCAGTATTTT.